The 14 T cell receptor beta chains presented below share a single source sample, sequenced in a study of T cell repertoires in cytomegalovirus infection. TCRdb re-called the reads through MiXCR, storing one row per CDR3 protein. This sample has some 320,000 distinct CDR3 sequences, with more than 8% found just once. The sample was PBMCs. The receptor set was obtained from a human donor in good health (CMV status not recorded). Some clones in this sample may be carry-over from other donors' samples.

Only a few counts were recorded for this clonotype. This sequence joins TRBV20-1 and TRBJ1-1; TRBD1 agrees at 7 bases. This CDR3 is 14 amino acids long. Germline CDR1 DFQATT, CDR2 SNEGSKA (reference sequence). Losses at the gene ends were 1 base for V and 5 bases for J; bases not matched to a gene: 7. The CDR3 DNA reads as TGCAGTGCTAGAGTCCCAGGGGGTGATACTGAAGCTTTCTTT. It specifies CSARVPGGDTEAFF.

The chain links TRBV25-1 to TRBJ1-2; the D is unclear. The CDR3 extends over 16 amino acids. V was cut by 4 bases and J by 2 bases, with 17 bases left in between. The germline CDR1 and CDR2 sequences are MGHDK and SYGVNS. In nucleotides, the CDR3 is TGTGCCAGCAGTGGAAATGGAGACACAACCAACTATGGCTACACCTTC. Encoded protein: CASSGNGDTTNYGYTF.

This clonotype has at least ten counts. This chain joins TRBV7-3 and TRBJ2-7; possibly TRBD1 for D (7 bases). The CDR3 is 13 residues long. In germline, CDR1 is SGHTA, CDR2 FQGTGA. Trimming shortened V by 4 bases and J by 7 bases, and 14 bases separated the two germline ends. In DNA, the CDR3 is TGTGCCAGCAGCTCCACTCCAGGGGGGGAGCAGTACTTC. Its translation is CASSSTPGGEQYF.

This clonotype showed up just a few times. The chain carries TRBV5-6 and TRBJ2-7; a weak D match, TRBD1 (6 bases). CDR1 SGHDT and CDR2 YYEEEE come from the germline V gene. CDR3 size: 14 residues. Deletions cut 3 bases from V and 2 bases from J, with 12 bases between. CDR3 residues: CASSYRVVPYEQYF. The CDR3 DNA follows: TGTGCCAGCAGCTACAGGGTAGTCCCCTACGAGCAGTACTTC.

This clonotype was observed at least ten times. The chain is built from TRBV7-6 and TRBJ1-1, with a possible D match to TRBD1 (6 bases). The CDR3 extends over 18 amino acids. V was cut by 1 base and J by 0 bases, with 18 bases left in between. Germline-derived CDR1 and CDR2 are SGHVS and FNYEAQ. The CDR3 reads CASSLDLGAPSLNTEAFF. CDR3 nucleotides: TGTGCCAGCAGCTTAGATTTGGGGGCCCCATCCCTGAACACTGAAGCTTTCTTT.

The gene calls are TRBV6-4 and TRBJ2-1, with TRBD2 matching over 10 bases. CDR3 length equals 15 residues. With 6 bases clipped from V and 6 bases from J, the junction kept 8 bases outside the gene matches. Germline V gene sequence: CDR1 MRHNA, CDR2 SNTAGT. The CDR3 DNA reads as TGTGCCAGCAGACGAACTAGCGGGATCCTCAATGAGCAGTTCTTC. It codes for CASRRTSGILNEQFF.

This clonotype has ten or more counts. The V call is TRBV7-6, the J call TRBJ2-1; D uncertain. CDR3 length: 14 residues. The germline V gene encodes CDR1 SGHVS and CDR2 FNYEAQ. Trimming took 5 bases from V and 4 from J, leaving 12 bases between them. CDR3 in DNA: TGTGCCAGCAGCCAAAACGACGGATACAATGAGCAGTTCTTC. This gives the protein CASSQNDGYNEQFF.

This clonotype was seen only a few times. The rearrangement uses TRBV6-2 or TRBV6-3 and TRBJ2-3; 10 bases line up with TRBD2. V was clipped by 0 bases and J by 0 bases; unmatched bases: 12. Per germline, CDR1 MNHEY and CDR2 SVGEGT. The length of the CDR3 is 20 residues. CDR3 region: CASSYSFPSGGPWSTDTQYF. CDR3 nucleotide sequence: TGTGCCAGCAGTTACTCGTTTCCTAGCGGGGGCCCTTGGAGCACAGATACGCAGTATTTT.

This clonotype appeared many times. V is TRBV28 and J is TRBJ2-7; tentatively, D is TRBD2 (5 bases). The ends were cut back, 2 bases at V and 4 bases at J, with 12 bases in the middle. The CDR3 contains 14 residues. CDR1 and CDR2 from the germline V gene are MDHEN and SYDVKM. In nucleotides, the CDR3 is TGTGCCAGCAGTTTACAGCGGCCAAAATACGAGCAGTACTTC. It yields the protein CASSLQRPKYEQYF.

This chain links TRBV5-5 with TRBJ1-1; 7 nucleotides match TRBD1. Germline trimming cut 4 bases from V and 5 bases from J; bases unmatched to any gene: 8. The CDR3 is 14 amino acids. Germline-derived CDR1 and CDR2 are SGHKS and YYEKEE (reference sequence). The CDR3 DNA is TGTGCCAGCAGCCCCCCGACAGGGAGGACTGAAGCTTTCTTT. Translation gives CASSPPTGRTEAFF.

The chain carries TRBV6-4 and TRBJ2-1; 10 bases are shared with TRBD2. Germline CDR1 reads MRHNA; CDR2 reads SNTAGT. Losses at the gene ends were 4 bases for V and 8 bases for J; bases not matched to a gene: 8. The CDR3 loop spans 15 amino acids. The CDR3 DNA reads TGTGCCAGCAGTGGCTCTAGCGGGGGATTCGATGAGCAGTTCTTC. Encoded protein: CASSGSSGGFDEQFF.

This clonotype was detected only a few times. V usage is TRBV12-3 or TRBV12-4 and J usage is TRBJ1-1; no firm D call. The CDR3 sequence is 14 residues long. Deletions cut 3 bases from V and 1 base from J, with 9 bases between. The CDR3 sequence is CASSLLTANTEAFF. For the CDR3, the DNA is TGTGCCAGCAGTTTGTTGACGGCGAACACTGAAGCTTTCTTT.

The chain recombines TRBV19 with TRBJ1-3; D uncertain. This CDR3 region has 14 residues. V was pared by 4 bases and J by 8 bases, with 15 bases between. Germline CDR1 and CDR2: LNHDA and SQIVND (reference sequence). CDR3 region: CASSKSGLGDTIYF. CDR3 nucleotide sequence: TGTGCCAGTAGTAAATCCGGACTCGGAGACACCATATATTTT.

This clonotype was seen many times. The chain links TRBV6-1 to TRBJ2-7; D ambiguous. This CDR3 spans 12 amino acids. Trimming removed 0 bases from V and 6 bases from J, with 6 bases in between. Germline V gene lookup returns CDR1 MNHNS and CDR2 SASEGT. The CDR3 DNA reads TGTGCCAGCAGTGAAGCGCTAGGCGAGCAGTACTTC. Its protein is CASSEALGEQYF.